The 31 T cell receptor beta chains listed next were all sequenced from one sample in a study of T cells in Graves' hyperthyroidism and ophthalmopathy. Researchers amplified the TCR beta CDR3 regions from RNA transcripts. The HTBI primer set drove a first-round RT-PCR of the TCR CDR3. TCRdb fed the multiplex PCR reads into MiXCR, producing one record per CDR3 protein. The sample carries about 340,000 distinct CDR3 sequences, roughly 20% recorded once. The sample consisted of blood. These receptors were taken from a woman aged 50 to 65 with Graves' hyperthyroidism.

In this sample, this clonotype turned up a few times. The CDR3 region is CASRRTSGGGETQYF. CDR3 DNA sequence: TGTGCCAGCAGGCGGACTAGCGGGGGGGGGGAGACCCAGTACTTC. The rearrangement joins TRBV12-3 or TRBV12-4 to TRBJ2-5, with TRBD2 matching over 15 bases. The V gene end was trimmed by 6 bases and the J gene end by 5 bases; junction bases not matched to a gene: 4. This CDR3 spans 15 amino acids.

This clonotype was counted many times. CDR3 residues: CASSQEGLVGTQYF. The CDR3 DNA follows: TGTGCCAGCAGCCAAGAAGGCCTAGTCGGGACCCAGTACTTC. The chain has TRBV3-1 and TRBJ2-5; D ambiguous. V lost 0 bases and J lost 7, with 12 bases in between. The germline V gene encodes CDR1 LGHDT and CDR2 YNNKEL (reference sequence). The CDR3 has 14 amino acids.

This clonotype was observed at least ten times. As DNA, the CDR3 is TGTGCCAGCAGCTTAGCTAGGTCAGGGAGGGACTATGGCTACACCTTC. Translating gives CASSLARSGRDYGYTF. This sequence joins TRBV7-8 and TRBJ1-2; tentative D call: TRBD1 (5 bases). The V and J ends lost 0 bases and 3 bases respectively, with 14 bases between them. Germline CDR1 reads SGHVS; CDR2 reads FQNEAQ. There are 16 residues in the CDR3.

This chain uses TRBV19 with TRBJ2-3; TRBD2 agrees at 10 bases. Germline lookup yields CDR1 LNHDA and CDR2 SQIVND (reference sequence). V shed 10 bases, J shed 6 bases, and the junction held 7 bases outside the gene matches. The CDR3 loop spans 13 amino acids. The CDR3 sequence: CATRTSGTDTQYF. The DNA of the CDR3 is TGTGCCACTAGGACTAGCGGTACCGATACGCAGTATTTT.

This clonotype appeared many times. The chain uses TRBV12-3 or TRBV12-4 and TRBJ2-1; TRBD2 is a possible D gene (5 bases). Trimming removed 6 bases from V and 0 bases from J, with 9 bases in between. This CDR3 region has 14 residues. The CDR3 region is CASSEGNSYNEQFF. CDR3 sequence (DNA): TGTGCCAGCAGCGAGGGAAACTCCTACAATGAGCAGTTCTTC.

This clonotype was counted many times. The CDR3 sequence: CASSPSAGGPGFTDTQYF. The DNA for the CDR3 is TGTGCCAGCAGCCCTAGCGCGGGAGGGCCGGGGTTCACAGATACGCAGTATTTT. This sequence joins TRBV7-2 and TRBJ2-3; 9 bases are shared with TRBD2. This CDR3 is built from 18 residues. CDR1 is SGHTA and CDR2 is FQGNSA in the germline V gene. V lost 5 bases and J lost 2; bases outside the gene matches: 14. Filled out from reference TRBV7-2 and TRBJ2-3, the complete variable domain reads GAGVSQSPSNKVTEKGKDVELRCDPISGHTALYWYRQSLGQGLEFLIYFQGNSAPDKSGLPSDRFSAERTGGSVSTLTIQRTQQEDSAVYLCASSPSAGGPGFTDTQYFGPGTRLTVL.

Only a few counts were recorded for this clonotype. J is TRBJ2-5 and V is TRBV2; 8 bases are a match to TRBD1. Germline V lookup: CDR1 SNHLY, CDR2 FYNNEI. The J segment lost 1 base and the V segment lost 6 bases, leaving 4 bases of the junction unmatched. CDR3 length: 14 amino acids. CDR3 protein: CASREDRAQETQYF. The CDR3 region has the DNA TGTGCCAGCAGGGAGGACAGGGCCCAAGAGACCCAGTACTTC.

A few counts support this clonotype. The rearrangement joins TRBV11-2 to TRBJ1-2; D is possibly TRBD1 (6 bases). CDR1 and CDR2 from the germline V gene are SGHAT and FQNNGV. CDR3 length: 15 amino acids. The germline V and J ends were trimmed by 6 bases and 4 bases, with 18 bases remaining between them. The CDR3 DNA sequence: TGTGCCAGCAGGCAGACAGGAGTACTATTCTATGGCTACACCTTC. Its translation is CASRQTGVLFYGYTF.

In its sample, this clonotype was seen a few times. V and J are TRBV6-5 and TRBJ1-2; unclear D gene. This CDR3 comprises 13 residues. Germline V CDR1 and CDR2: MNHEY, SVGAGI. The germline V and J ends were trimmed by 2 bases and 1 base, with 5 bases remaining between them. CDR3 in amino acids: CASSYDLNYGYTF. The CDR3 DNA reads TGTGCCAGCAGTTACGACCTTAACTATGGCTACACCTTC.

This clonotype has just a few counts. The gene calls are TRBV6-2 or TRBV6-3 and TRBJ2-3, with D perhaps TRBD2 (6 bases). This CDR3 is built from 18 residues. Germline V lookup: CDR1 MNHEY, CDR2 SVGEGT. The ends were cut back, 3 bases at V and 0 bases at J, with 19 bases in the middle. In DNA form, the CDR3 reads TGTGCCAGCAGTTATCACCTAGGGGACGGAGGGAGCACAGATACGCAGTATTTT. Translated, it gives CASSYHLGDGGSTDTQYF.

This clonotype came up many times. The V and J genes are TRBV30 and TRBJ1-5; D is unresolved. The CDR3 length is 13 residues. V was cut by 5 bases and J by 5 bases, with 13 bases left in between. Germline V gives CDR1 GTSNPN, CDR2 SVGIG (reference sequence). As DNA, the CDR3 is TGTGCCTGGGGTCAGACTATTGATCAGCCCCAGCATTTT. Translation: CAWGQTIDQPQHF.

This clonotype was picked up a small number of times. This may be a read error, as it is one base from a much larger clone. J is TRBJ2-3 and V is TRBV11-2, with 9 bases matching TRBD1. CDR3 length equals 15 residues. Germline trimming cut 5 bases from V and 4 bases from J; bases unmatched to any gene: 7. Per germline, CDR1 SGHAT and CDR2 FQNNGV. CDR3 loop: CASSQRTGEADTQYF. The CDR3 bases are TGTGCCAGCAGCCAGCGGACAGGGGAAGCAGATACGCAGTATTTT.

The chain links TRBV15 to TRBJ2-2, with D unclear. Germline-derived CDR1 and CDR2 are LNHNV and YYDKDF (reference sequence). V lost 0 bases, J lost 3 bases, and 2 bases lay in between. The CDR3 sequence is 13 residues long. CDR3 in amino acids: CATSRDYTGELFF. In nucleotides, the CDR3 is TGTGCCACCAGCAGAGATTACACCGGGGAGCTGTTTTTT. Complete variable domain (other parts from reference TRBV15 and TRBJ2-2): DAMVIQNPRYQVTQFGKPVTLSCSQTLNHNVMYWYQQKSSQAPKLLFHYYDKDFNNEADTPDNFQSRRPNTSFCFLDIRSPGLGDTAMYLCATSRDYTGELFFGEGSRLTVL.

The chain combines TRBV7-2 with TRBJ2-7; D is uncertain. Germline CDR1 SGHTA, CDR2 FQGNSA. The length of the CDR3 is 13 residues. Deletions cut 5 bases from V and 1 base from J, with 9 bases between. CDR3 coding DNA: TGTGCCAGCAGCGGCAGAGTATCCTACGAGCAGTACTTC. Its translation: CASSGRVSYEQYF.

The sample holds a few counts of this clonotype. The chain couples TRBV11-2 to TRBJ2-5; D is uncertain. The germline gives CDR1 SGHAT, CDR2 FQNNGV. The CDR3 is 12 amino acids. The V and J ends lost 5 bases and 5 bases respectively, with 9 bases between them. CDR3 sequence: CASSRPVETQYF. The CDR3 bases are TGTGCCAGCAGCCGCCCTGTGGAGACCCAGTACTTC.

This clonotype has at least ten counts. This CDR3 reads CAARGFLLTEAFF. CDR3 nucleotide sequence: TGTGCCGCAAGGGGATTTTTACTGACTGAAGCTTTCTTT. The chain uses TRBV6-1 and TRBJ1-1, with a possible D match to TRBD1 (5 bases). V lost 11 bases and J lost 5, with 18 bases in between. The CDR3 totals 13 residues. CDR1 is MNHNS and CDR2 is SASEGT in the germline V gene.

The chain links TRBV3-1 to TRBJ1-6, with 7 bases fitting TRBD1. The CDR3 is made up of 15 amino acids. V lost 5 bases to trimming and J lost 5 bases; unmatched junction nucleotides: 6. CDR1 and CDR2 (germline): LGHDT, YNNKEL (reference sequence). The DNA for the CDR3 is TGTGCCAGCAGCTCTACAGGGGATCATAATTCACCCCTCCACTTT. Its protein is CASSSTGDHNSPLHF.

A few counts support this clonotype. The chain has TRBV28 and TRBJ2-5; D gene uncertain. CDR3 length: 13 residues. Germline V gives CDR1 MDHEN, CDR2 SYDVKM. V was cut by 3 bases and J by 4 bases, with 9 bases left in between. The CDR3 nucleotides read TGTGCCAGCAGTTTCGACCGGCTAGAGACCCAGTACTTC. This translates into CASSFDRLETQYF. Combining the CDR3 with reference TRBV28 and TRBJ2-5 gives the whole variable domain DVKVTQSSRYLVKRTGEKVFLECVQDMDHENMFWYRQDPGLGLRLIYFSYDVKMKEKGDIPEGYSVSREKKERFSLILESASTNQTSMYLCASSFDRLETQYFGPGTRLLVL.

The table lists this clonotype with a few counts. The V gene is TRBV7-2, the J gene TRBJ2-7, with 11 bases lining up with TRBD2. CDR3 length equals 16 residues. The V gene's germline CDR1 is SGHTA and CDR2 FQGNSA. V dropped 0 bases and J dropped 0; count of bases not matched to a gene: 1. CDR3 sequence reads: CASSLAGTSGSYEQYF. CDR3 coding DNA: TGTGCCAGCAGCTTAGCCGGGACTAGCGGCTCCTACGAGCAGTACTTC.

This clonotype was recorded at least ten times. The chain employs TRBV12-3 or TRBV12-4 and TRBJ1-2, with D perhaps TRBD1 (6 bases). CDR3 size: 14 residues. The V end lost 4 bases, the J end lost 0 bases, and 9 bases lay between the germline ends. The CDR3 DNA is TGTGCCAGCAGTTCTAGACAGGCTAACTATGGCTACACCTTC. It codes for CASSSRQANYGYTF.

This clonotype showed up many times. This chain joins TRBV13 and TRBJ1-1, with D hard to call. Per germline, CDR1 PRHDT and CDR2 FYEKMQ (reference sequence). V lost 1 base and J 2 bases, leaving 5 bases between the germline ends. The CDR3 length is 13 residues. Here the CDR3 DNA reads TGTGCCAGCAGCTTAGCCAGAAACACTGAAGCTTTCTTT. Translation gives CASSLARNTEAFF.

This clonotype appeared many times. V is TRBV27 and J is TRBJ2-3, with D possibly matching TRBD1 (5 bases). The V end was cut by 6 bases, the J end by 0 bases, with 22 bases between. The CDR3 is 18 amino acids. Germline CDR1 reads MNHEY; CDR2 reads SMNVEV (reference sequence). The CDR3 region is CASSLTQAPVPSTDTQYF. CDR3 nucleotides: TGTGCCAGCAGCCTTACACAGGCTCCAGTACCTAGCACAGATACGCAGTATTTT.

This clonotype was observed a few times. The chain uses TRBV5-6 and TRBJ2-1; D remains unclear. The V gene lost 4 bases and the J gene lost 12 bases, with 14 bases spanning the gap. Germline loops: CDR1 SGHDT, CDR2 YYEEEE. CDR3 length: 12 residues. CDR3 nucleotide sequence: TGTGCCAGCAGCCCGCATCGGGTTGGGCAGTTCTTC. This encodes CASSPHRVGQFF.

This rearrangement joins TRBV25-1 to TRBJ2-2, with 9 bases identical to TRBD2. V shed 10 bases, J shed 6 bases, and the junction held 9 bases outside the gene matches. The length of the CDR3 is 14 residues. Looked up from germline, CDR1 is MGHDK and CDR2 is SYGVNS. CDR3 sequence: CATDGGRASGELFF. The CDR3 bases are TGTGCCACCGATGGCGGGAGGGCCTCCGGGGAGCTGTTTTTT. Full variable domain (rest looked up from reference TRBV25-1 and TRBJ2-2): EADIYQTPRYLVIGTGKKITLECSQTMGHDKMYWYQQDPGMELHLIHYSYGVNSTEKGDLSSESTVSRIRTEHFPLTLESARPSHTSQYLCATDGGRASGELFFGEGSRLTVL.

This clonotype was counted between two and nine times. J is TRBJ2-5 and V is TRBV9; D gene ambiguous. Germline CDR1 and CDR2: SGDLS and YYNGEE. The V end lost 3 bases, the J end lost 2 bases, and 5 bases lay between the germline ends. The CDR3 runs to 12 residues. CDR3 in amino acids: CASSGWQETQYF. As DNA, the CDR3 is TGTGCCAGCAGCGGGTGGCAAGAGACCCAGTACTTC. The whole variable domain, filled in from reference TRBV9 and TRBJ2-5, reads DSGVTQTPKHLITATGQRVTLRCSPRSGDLSVYWYQQSLDQGLQFLIQYYNGEERAKGNILERFSAQQFPDLHSELNLSSLELGDSALYFCASSGWQETQYFGPGTRLLVL.

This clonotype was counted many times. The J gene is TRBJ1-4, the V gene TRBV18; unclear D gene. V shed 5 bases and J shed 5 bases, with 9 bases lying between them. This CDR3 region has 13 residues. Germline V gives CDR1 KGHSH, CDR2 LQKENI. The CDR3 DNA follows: TGTGCCAGCTCAACCGACGGGAATGAAAAACTGTTTTTT. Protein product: CASSTDGNEKLFF. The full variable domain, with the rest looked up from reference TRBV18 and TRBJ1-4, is NAGVMQNPRHLVRRRGQEARLRCSPMKGHSHVYWYRQLPEEGLKFMVYLQKENIIDESGMPKERFSAEFPKEGPSILRIQQVVRGDSAAYFCASSTDGNEKLFFGSGTQLSVL.

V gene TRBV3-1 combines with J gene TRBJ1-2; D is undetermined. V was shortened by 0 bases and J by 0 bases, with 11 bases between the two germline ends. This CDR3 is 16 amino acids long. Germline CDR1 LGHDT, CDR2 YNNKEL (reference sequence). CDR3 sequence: CASSQDRAPSNYGYTF. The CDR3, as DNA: TGTGCCAGCAGCCAAGATAGGGCCCCATCTAACTATGGCTACACCTTC. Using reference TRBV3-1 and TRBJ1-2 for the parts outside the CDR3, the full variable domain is DTAVSQTPKYLVTQMGNDKSIKCEQNLGHDTMYWYKQDSKKFLKIMFSYNNKELIINETVPNRFSPKSPDKAHLNLHINSLELGDSAVYFCASSQDRAPSNYGYTFGSGTRLTVV.

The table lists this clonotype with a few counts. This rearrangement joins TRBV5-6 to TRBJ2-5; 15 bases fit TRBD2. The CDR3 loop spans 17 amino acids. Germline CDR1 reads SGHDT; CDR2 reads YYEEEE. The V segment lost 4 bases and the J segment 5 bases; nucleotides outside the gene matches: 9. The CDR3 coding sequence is TGTGCCAGCAGCCGGACTAGCGGGGGGGCAGGATCGGAGACCCAGTACTTC. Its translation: CASSRTSGGAGSETQYF.

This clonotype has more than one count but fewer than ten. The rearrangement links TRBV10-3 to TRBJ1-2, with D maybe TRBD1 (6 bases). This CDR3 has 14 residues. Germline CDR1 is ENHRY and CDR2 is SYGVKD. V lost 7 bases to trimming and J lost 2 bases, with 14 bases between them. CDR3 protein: CAITDLTGNYGYTF. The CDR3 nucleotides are TGTGCCATCACTGACCTGACAGGCAACTATGGCTACACCTTC.

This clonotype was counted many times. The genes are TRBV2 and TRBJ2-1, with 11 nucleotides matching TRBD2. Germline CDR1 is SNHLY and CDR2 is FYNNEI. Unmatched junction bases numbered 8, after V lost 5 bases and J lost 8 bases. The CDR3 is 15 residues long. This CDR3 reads CASSPGTSGSYEQFF. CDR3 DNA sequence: TGTGCCAGCAGTCCCGGTACTAGCGGGAGTTATGAGCAGTTCTTC.

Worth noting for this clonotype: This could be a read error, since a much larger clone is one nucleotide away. CDR3 in DNA: TGTGCCAGCCAGAAAGGGGGGGCCTACGAGCAGTACGTC. Amino acids: CASQKGGAYEQYV. The V call is TRBV7-9, the J call TRBJ2-7, with D possibly being TRBD2 (7 bases). V was pared by 8 bases and J by 2 bases, with 13 bases between. CDR1 and CDR2 (germline): SEHNR, FQNEAQ (reference sequence). This CDR3 spans 13 amino acids.